The source of this T cell receptor (beta chain) is a study of T cell repertoires in cytomegalovirus infection. Looking at the study overall: CMV epitopes in the study were HLA-C-restricted (recently identified) and HLA-B-restricted (well studied).

As concerns this clonotype: Antigen: not known.

Whole-study results and caveats: Cumulative public TCR beta family frequency identified carriers of CMV plus the relevant HLA. The ex vivo response was dominated by HLA-C-restricted CMV-specific TCR beta clonotypes.

Trimming removed 6 bases from V and 5 bases from J; junction bases left unmatched: 9. The CDR3 has 13 residues. Germline V gene data show CDR1 as SQVTM and CDR2 as ANQGSEA. TCRdb re-called the reads with MiXCR, one entry per CDR3 protein. The sample holds approximately 390,000 distinct CDR3 sequences, about 34% seen once. The chain carries TRBV29-1 and TRBJ2-5; 7 bases are shared with TRBD1. This TCR was sampled from a human donor in good health (CMV status not recorded). Some clones in this sample may be carry-over from other donors' samples. The sample here was cultured PBMCs, taken from culture after CMV antigen stimulation. The CDR3 coding sequence is TGCAGCGTCTACAAAGGGGGCGGGGAGACCCAGTACTTC. Residues: CSVYKGGGETQYF. The whole variable domain, remainder taken from reference TRBV29-1 and TRBJ2-5, is SAVISQKPSRDICQRGTSLTIQCQVDSQVTMMFWYRQQPGQSLTLIATANQGSEATYESGFVIDKFPISRPNLTFSTLTVSNMSPEDSSIYLCSVYKGGGETQYFGPGTRLLVL.